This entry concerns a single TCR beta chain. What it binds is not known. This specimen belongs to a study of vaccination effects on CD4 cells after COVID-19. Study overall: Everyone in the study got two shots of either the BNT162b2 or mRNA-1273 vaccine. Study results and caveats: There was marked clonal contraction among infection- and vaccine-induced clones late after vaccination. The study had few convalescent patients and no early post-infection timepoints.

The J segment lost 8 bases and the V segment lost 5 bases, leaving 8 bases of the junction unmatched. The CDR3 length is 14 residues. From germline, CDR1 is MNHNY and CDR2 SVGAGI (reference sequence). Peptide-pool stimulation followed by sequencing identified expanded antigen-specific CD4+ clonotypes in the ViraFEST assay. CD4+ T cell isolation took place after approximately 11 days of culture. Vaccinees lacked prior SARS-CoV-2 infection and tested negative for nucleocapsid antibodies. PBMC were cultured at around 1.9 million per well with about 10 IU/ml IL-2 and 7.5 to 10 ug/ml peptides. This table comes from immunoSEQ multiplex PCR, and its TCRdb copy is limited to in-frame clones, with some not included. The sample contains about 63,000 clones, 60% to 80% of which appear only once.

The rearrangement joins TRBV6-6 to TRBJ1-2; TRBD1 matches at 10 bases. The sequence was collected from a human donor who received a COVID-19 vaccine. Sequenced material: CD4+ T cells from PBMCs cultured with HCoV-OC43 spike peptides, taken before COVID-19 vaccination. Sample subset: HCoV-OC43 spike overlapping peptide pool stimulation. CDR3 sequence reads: CASSAGTGDIGYTF. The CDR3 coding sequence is TGTGCCAGCAGTGCCGGGACAGGGGATATCGGCTACACCTTC.